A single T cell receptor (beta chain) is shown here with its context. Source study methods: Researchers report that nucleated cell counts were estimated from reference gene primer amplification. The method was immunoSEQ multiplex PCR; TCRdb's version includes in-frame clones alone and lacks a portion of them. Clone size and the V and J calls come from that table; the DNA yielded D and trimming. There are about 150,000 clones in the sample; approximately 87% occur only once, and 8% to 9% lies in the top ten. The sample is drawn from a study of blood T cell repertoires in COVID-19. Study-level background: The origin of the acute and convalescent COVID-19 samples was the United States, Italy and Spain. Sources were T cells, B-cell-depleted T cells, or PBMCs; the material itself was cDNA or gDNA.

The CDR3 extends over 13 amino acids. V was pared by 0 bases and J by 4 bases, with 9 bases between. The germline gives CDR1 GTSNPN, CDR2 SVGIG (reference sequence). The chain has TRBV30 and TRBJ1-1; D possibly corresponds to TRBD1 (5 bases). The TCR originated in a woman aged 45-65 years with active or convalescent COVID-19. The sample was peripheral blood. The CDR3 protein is CAWSVYRRTEAFF. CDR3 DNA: TGTGCCTGGAGTGTATACAGGCGCACTGAAGCTTTCTTT.